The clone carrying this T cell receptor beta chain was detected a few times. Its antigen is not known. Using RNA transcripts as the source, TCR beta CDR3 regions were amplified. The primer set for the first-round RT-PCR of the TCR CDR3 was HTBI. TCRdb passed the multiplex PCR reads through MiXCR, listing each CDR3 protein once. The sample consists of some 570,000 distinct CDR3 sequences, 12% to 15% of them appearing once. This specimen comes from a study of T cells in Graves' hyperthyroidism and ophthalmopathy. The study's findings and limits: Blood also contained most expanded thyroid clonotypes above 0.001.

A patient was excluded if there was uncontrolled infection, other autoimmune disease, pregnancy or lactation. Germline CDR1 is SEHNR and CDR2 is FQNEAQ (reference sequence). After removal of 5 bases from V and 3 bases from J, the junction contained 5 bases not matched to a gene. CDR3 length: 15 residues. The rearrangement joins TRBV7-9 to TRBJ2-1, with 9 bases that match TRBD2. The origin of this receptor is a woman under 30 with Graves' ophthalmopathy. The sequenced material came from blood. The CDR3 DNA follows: TGTGCCAGCAGCGCCCCTAGCGGGGACTACAATGAGCAGTTCTTC. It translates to CASSAPSGDYNEQFF.